The T cell receptor (beta chain) under discussion was sequenced for a study of PD-L1 blockade in urothelial cancer. The CDR3 covers 15 residues. Germline trimming cut 8 bases from V and 4 bases from J; bases unmatched to any gene: 10. Germline V gene lookup returns CDR1 LNHDA and CDR2 SQIVND (reference sequence). Sequencing was performed with immunoSEQ multiplex PCR; in TCRdb, only in-frame clones are kept and a portion is missing. This sample has about 110,000 clones, with approximately 90% found just once. Described time point: peripheral blood 6 weeks after treatment start. The chain couples TRBV19 to TRBJ2-1; 8 nucleotides match TRBD2. The sample consisted of PBMCs, taken around atezolizumab (anti-PD-L1) treatment. The sequence derives from a man aged 60-69 years with urothelial cancer. The CDR3 nucleotides read TGTGCCAGTGGATTTCTAGCGGGCCCATACAATGAGCAGTTCTTC. This translates into CASGFLAGPYNEQFF. Filled out from reference TRBV19 and TRBJ2-1, the complete variable domain reads DGGITQSPKYLFRKEGQNVTLSCEQNLNHDAMYWYRQDPGQGLRLIYYSQIVNDFQKGDIAEGYSVSREKKESFPLTVTSAQKNPTAFYLCASGFLAGPYNEQFFGPGTRLTVL.